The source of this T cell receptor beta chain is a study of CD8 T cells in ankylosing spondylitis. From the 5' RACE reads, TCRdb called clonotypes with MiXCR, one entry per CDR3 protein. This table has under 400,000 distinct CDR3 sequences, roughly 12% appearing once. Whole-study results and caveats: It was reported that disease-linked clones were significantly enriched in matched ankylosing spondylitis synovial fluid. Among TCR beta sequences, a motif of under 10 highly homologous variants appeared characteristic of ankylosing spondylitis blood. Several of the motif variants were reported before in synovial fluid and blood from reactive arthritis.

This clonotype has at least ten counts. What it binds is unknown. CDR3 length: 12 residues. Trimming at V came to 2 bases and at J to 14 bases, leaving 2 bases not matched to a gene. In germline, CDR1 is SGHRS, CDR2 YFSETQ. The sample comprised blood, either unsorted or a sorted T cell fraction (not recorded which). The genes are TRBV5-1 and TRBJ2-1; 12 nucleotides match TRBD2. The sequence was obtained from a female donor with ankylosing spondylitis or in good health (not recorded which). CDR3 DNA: TGCGCCAGCAGCTTTTCTAGCGGGAGGGAGTTCTTC. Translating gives CASSFSSGREFF. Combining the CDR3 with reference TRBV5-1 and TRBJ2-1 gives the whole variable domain KAGVTQTPRYLIKTRGQQVTLSCSPISGHRSVSWYQQTPGQGLQFLFEYFSETQRNKGNFPGRFSGRQFSNSRSEMNVSTLELGDSALYLCASSFSSGREFFGPGTRLTVL.